This T cell receptor (beta chain) appears in the sequencing data of a study of T-cell memory formation after mild COVID-19. At the level of the study: The study found TCR clusters largely donor specific.

Constant-segment-primed 5'RACE gave TCR alpha and TCR beta cDNA libraries with sample barcodes and UMIs. TCRdb re-called the 5' RACE reads with MiXCR, one entry per CDR3 protein. The sample has 35,000 to 50,000 distinct CDR3 sequences, around 6.1% seen once. Study-wide results and caveats: Clones contracting day 15 to 85 were balanced CD4/CD8; later expanders leaned CD4+. Among contracting clones, CD4+ were mainly CM/EM and CD8+ enriched in EMRA.

The table lists this clonotype with many counts. Its antigen is not identified. Germline loops: CDR1 SGHTS, CDR2 YDEGEE. CDR3 length equals 15 residues. With 4 bases clipped from V and 3 bases from J, the junction kept 9 bases outside the gene matches. The J gene is TRBJ1-1, the V gene TRBV5-8; 7 bases agree with TRBD1. Input material: PBMCs or a T cell subset sorted from them (not recorded which). This sequence was found in an adult who had mild COVID-19 (a few samples of this study predate the infection). Cell type and time point are not known. As DNA, the CDR3 is TGTGCCAGCAGCCCTGGGACAGCAGTGGACACTGAAGCTTTCTTT. Protein product: CASSPGTAVDTEAFF.